This entry lists 6 T cell receptor beta chains sequenced from one sample in a study of early T cells in non-severe SARS-CoV-2 infection. TCRdb fed the 5' RACE reads into MiXCR, producing one record per CDR3 protein. The sample has about 47,000 distinct CDR3 sequences; more than 9.5% are singletons. Material for sequencing was whole blood. These receptors originate from an adult who was a healthcare worker with PCR-confirmed SARS-CoV-2 infection or an uninfected control (not recorded which).

This clonotype has ten or more counts. The rearrangement links TRBV29-1 to TRBJ2-1, with 13 positions matching TRBD2. CDR3 size: 14 residues. Germline CDR1 SQVTM, CDR2 ANQGSEA. The ends lost 5 bases at V and 13 bases at J; junction bases unmatched: 11. This CDR3 reads CSVSPGLAGAIQFF. For the CDR3, the DNA is TGCAGCGTTAGCCCCGGACTAGCGGGAGCCATCCAGTTCTTC.

Only a few counts were recorded for this clonotype. The CDR3 loop reads CASSVEGRTWGGYTF. CDR3 nucleotide sequence: TGTGCCAGCAGCGTAGAAGGACGGACTTGGGGCGGCTACACCTTC. The genes are TRBV7-9 and TRBJ1-2; the D gene is possibly TRBD1 (5 bases). CDR1 is SEHNR, CDR2 FQNEAQ, per germline (reference sequence). Trimming stripped 5 bases from V and 8 bases from J, with 21 bases between. The CDR3 is 15 amino acids. Variable domain in full (rest from reference TRBV7-9 and TRBJ1-2): DTGVSQNPRHKITKRGQNVTFRCDPISEHNRLYWYRQTLGQGPEFLTYFQNEAQLEKSRLLSDRFSAERPKGSFSTLEIQRTEQGDSAMYLCASSVEGRTWGGYTFGSGTRLTVV.

This chain connects TRBV23-1 to TRBJ2-3; possible D gene TRBD2, 5 bases. TRBV23-1 is an ORF, with its function uncertain. The V end lost 6 bases, the J end lost 1 base, and 20 bases lay between the germline ends. This CDR3 is 17 amino acids long. Here the CDR3 DNA reads TGCGCCAGCAGCCGGGATTTCCGGGCCGTGGGCACAGATACGCAGTATTTT. Its protein is CASSRDFRAVGTDTQYF.

This clonotype occurred many times. This sequence joins TRBV3-1 and TRBJ1-5; no firm D call. The CDR3 has 15 residues. Germline values: CDR1 LGHDT, CDR2 YNNKEL (reference sequence). Trimming removed 0 bases at V and 2 bases at J, with 8 bases between. The CDR3, as DNA: TGTGCCAGCAGCCAAGATAGCGCGGGCAATCAGCCCCAGCATTTT. Protein sequence: CASSQDSAGNQPQHF. Using reference TRBV3-1 and TRBJ1-5 for the parts outside the CDR3, the full variable domain is DTAVSQTPKYLVTQMGNDKSIKCEQNLGHDTMYWYKQDSKKFLKIMFSYNNKELIINETVPNRFSPKSPDKAHLNLHINSLELGDSAVYFCASSQDSAGNQPQHFGDGTRLSIL.

This clonotype was observed a few times. J is TRBJ2-3 and V is TRBV4-3; 13 bases are a match to TRBD2. Trimming removed 2 bases from V and 2 bases from J; junction bases left unmatched: 7. The CDR3 totals 18 residues. Germline CDR1 LGHNA, CDR2 YSLEER. CDR3 DNA: TGCGCCAGCAGCCAACGACGACTAGCGGGAGGCCCCACAGATACGCAGTATTTT. Its protein is CASSQRRLAGGPTDTQYF.

A remark on this clonotype: The likely explanation is a read error, given a far larger clone one base away. The rearrangement links TRBV28 to TRBJ2-3; no definite D call. Trimming shortened V by 6 bases and J by 2 bases, and 3 bases separated the two germline ends. The germline gives CDR1 MDHEN, CDR2 SYDVKM. This CDR3 contains 11 residues. As DNA, the CDR3 is TGTGCCAGCAGCGTCACAGATACGCAGTATTTT. Its translation is CASSVTDTQYF.